This TCR beta chain was identified in a study of regulatory T cells in long-lasting Graves disease. The time point denotes: newly diagnosed GD, antithyroid drugs for less than 3 months. PBMCs were the source of the RNA used for TCR sequencing. For TCR beta, libraries came from iRepertoire HTBI primers and Arm-PCR of CDR3 regions. TCRdb ran MiXCR on the multiplex PCR reads and lists one entry per CDR3 protein. The repertoire includes over 350,000 distinct CDR3 sequences, 14% of them detected once, and approximately 15% sits in the top ten. At least ten counts were recorded for this clonotype. From germline, CDR1 is MDHEN and CDR2 SYDVKM. The CDR3 extends over 14 amino acids. The V end lost 5 bases, the J end lost 3 bases, and 13 bases lay between the germline ends. This same sample was also taken into another study, of T cells in Graves' hyperthyroidism and ophthalmopathy. Per that study: Reasons for excluding patients were uncontrolled infection, other autoimmune disease, pregnancy or lactation.

The starting material was peripheral blood mononuclear cells (PBMCs), obtained at new diagnosis, from a patient treated with antithyroid drugs. The origin of this receptor is a woman aged 45-60 years with Graves disease. The V gene is TRBV28, the J gene TRBJ1-1, with D uncertain. In nucleotides, the CDR3 is TGTGCCAGCAGTAGCGATTTGAGGGACACTGAAGCTTTCTTT. Amino acid sequence: CASSSDLRDTEAFF.